The clone carrying this T cell receptor beta chain was observed many times. What it binds is unknown. The TCR cDNA carried a universal primer site and UMIs from 5'RACE template switching. MiXCR, applied by TCRdb to the 5' RACE reads, yields one record per CDR3 protein. The data contain 110,000 to 150,000 distinct CDR3 sequences, 5% to 8% of them singletons. This specimen comes from a study of T cells after yellow fever vaccination. Germline CDR1 is SQVTM and CDR2 is ANQGSEA. This CDR3 is 14 amino acids long. The junction had 6 bases not matched to a gene; V was cut back by 4 bases and J by 0 bases. General observations from the study: Post-booster samples contained most primary-vaccination clones (about 96% CD4, around 88% CD8).

This specimen consisted of CD4+ T cells sorted from PBMCs, obtained 10 days after the yellow fever booster vaccination. The V call is TRBV29-1, the J call TRBJ2-7, with 7 bases lining up with TRBD1. The clonotype comes from a man younger than 40 who received the YFV17D yellow fever vaccine. CDR3 sequence (DNA): TGCAGCGTTGCTGGACAGGCGAGCTCCTACGAGCAGTACTTC. Its translation is CSVAGQASSYEQYF.